The 27 T cell receptor beta chains reported below all come from one sample, sequenced in a study of blood T cell repertoires in COVID-19. Only in-frame clones appear in the TCRdb table, and some are missing; sequencing was by immunoSEQ multiplex PCR. Altogether 160,000 or so clones are present, roughly four fifths being singletons, with the ten largest covering more than 1.5%. Sequenced: peripheral blood. Every receptor here comes from a human donor in a cohort sampled during active COVID-19.

The J gene is TRBJ1-2, the V gene TRBV12-3 or TRBV12-4, with 10 bases lining up with TRBD1. Trimming at V came to 1 base and at J to 8 bases, leaving 1 base not matched to a gene. The length of the CDR3 is 13 residues. The CDR3 reads CASSLGQGAGYTF. In DNA form, the CDR3 reads TGTGCCAGCAGTTTAGGACAGGGGGCGGGCTACACCTTC.

This clone is a singleton in its sample. CDR3 in amino acids: CASSLSGGMNTEAFF. The DNA of the CDR3 is TGTGCCAGCAGTTTATCGGGGGGGATGAACACTGAAGCTTTCTTT. The chain joins TRBV27 to TRBJ1-1; tentative D call: TRBD1 (5 bases). Between the trimmed V and J ends, which lost 0 bases and 0 bases, there was a span of 8 bases. CDR1 is MNHEY, CDR2 SMNVEV, per germline (reference sequence). CDR3 length: 15 residues.

This clone was detected once. V usage is TRBV21-1 and J usage is TRBJ2-7; TRBD1, the table's D call, lacks a check against the DNA. TRBV21-1 is labeled a pseudogene. This CDR3 region has 16 residues. This chain's CDR3 is CASSSGKTQGWYEQYF. CDR3 DNA: TGTGCCAGCAGCTCAGGGAAGACCCAAGGGTGGTACGAGCAGTACTTC.

This rearrangement joins TRBV5-6 to TRBJ1-5; weak D call: TRBD1 (5 bases). V lost 4 bases, J lost 3 bases, and 14 bases lay in between. CDR3 length: 15 residues. CDR1 SGHDT and CDR2 YYEEEE come from the germline V gene. DNA of the CDR3: TGTGCCAGCAGCGCGACAGCGACCTTCAATCAGCCCCAGCATTTT. This gives the protein CASSATATFNQPQHF.

The chain carries TRBV14 and TRBJ2-7; no firm D call. V gave up 2 bases and J gave up 5 bases, with 16 bases separating them. Germline values: CDR1 SGHDN, CDR2 FVKESK. This CDR3 is built from 15 residues. The CDR3 DNA follows: TGTGCCAGCAGCCAAATCAGTCTGGGCAGGAACGAGCAGTACTTC. Protein product: CASSQISLGRNEQYF.

The rearrangement uses TRBV7-9 and TRBJ1-2, with no clear D. CDR3 length: 12 amino acids. V was trimmed by 7 bases and J by 6 bases, leaving 12 bases between them. Germline CDR1 and CDR2: SEHNR and FQNEAQ (reference sequence). The CDR3 spells CASNFQENGYTF. CDR3 bases: TGTGCCAGCAACTTCCAGGAAAATGGCTACACCTTC.

This chain links TRBV10-1 with TRBJ2-7; D is unclear. Germline CDR1 reads WNHNN; CDR2 reads SYGVQD (reference sequence). Trimming took off 0 bases at V and 5 bases at J, with 11 bases between the two ends. CDR3 length: 14 amino acids. CDR3 in DNA: TGCGCCAGCAGTGAGTCACGACGGGTCGACGAGCAGTACTTC. As protein: CASSESRRVDEQYF.

This chain connects TRBV5-4 to TRBJ2-7, with TRBD2 identical over 8 bases. V dropped 0 bases and J dropped 4; count of bases not matched to a gene: 12. Germline-derived CDR1 and CDR2 are SGHNT and YYREEE (reference sequence). The CDR3 totals 17 residues. CDR3 loop: CASSLGTGRGGPYEQYF. CDR3 nucleotides: TGTGCCAGCAGCTTGGGAACAGGTCGGGGGGGCCCGTACGAGCAGTACTTC.

The chain couples TRBV3-1 (or the pseudogene TRBV3-2) to TRBJ2-6; D perhaps matches TRBD1 (5 bases). Trimming pared 3 bases from V and 0 bases from J, leaving 12 bases between. This CDR3 is built from 17 residues. Germline-derived CDR1 and CDR2 are LGHDT and YNNKEL (reference sequence). The CDR3 coding sequence is TGTGCCAGCAGCCACATGGGGCTACTCTCTGGGGCCAACGTCCTGACTTTC. Protein product: CASSHMGLLSGANVLTF.

The gene calls are TRBV7-3 and TRBJ1-2; the match to TRBD1 covers 8 bases. CDR1 is SGHTA and CDR2 is FQGTGA in the germline V gene. V shed 5 bases, J shed 4 bases, and the junction held 9 bases outside the gene matches. CDR3 length equals 15 residues. CDR3 nucleotide sequence: TGTGCCAGCAGCCAGGGGGCAGGGCGGGGCTATGGCTACACCTTC. This codes for CASSQGAGRGYGYTF.

The chain recombines TRBV14 with TRBJ1-2; no clear D. The V end was cut by 0 bases, the J end by 10 bases, with 9 bases between. This CDR3 region has 12 residues. CDR1 is SGHDN, CDR2 FVKESK, per germline. CDR3 sequence (DNA): TGTGCCAGCAGCCAAGATACCCTCTACTACACCTTC. Translating it yields CASSQDTLYYTF. Full variable domain (rest looked up from reference TRBV14 and TRBJ1-2): EAGVTQFPSHSVIEKGQTVTLRCDPISGHDNLYWYRRVMGKEIKFLLHFVKESKQDESGMPNNRFLAERTGGTYSTLKVQPAELEDSGVYFCASSQDTLYYTFGSGTRLTVV.

V gene TRBV15 combines with J gene TRBJ1-6; D possibly corresponds to TRBD1 (6 bases). The germline V gene encodes CDR1 LNHNV and CDR2 YYDKDF (reference sequence). With 3 bases removed from V and 6 bases from J, the gap between germline ends came to 9 bases. The CDR3 has 14 amino acids. CDR3 in DNA: TGTGCCACCAGCAGGGGGACACCTAATTCACCCCTCCACTTT. Translated, it gives CATSRGTPNSPLHF.

CDR3 nucleotides: TGTGCCAGCAGCCCGGGACAGGGAAGTTATGGCTACACCTTC. Residues: CASSPGQGSYGYTF. The V and J genes are TRBV9 and TRBJ1-2; 9 bases agree with TRBD1. Germline CDR1 reads SGDLS; CDR2 reads YYNGEE. This CDR3 is built from 14 residues. With V trimmed by 4 bases and J by 5 bases, 6 bases remained unmatched.

This chain's CDR3 is CASSATGNSPLHF. The CDR3 region has the DNA TGTGCCAGCAGCGCCACAGGGAATTCACCCCTCCACTTT. The chain combines TRBV14 with TRBJ1-6; D is possibly TRBD1 (6 bases). The length of the CDR3 is 13 residues. Germline V CDR1 and CDR2: SGHDN, FVKESK. Between the trimmed V and J ends, which lost 5 bases and 7 bases, there was a span of 9 bases.

The rearrangement links TRBV5-6 to TRBJ1-4; TRBD1 is a possible D gene (5 bases). Germline V gives CDR1 SGHDT, CDR2 YYEEEE. V shed 0 bases and J shed 6 bases, with 12 bases lying between them. The CDR3 covers 15 residues. The CDR3 is CASSLGTPSYEKLFF. The CDR3 region has the DNA TGTGCCAGCAGCTTGGGGACACCCTCCTATGAAAAACTGTTTTTT.

The chain combines TRBV27 with TRBJ2-7, with TRBD2 matching 7 bases. V was pared by 5 bases and J by 3 bases, with 10 bases of the junction left unmatched. The CDR3 runs 15 residues. Germline CDR1 and CDR2: MNHEY and SMNVEV (reference sequence). CDR3 loop: CASSERDRGDYEQYF. The CDR3 DNA reads TGTGCCAGCAGTGAACGGGACCGGGGGGACTACGAGCAGTACTTC.

The CDR3 loop reads CASSYGDKIFDGYTF. Written as DNA, the CDR3 is TGTGCCAGCAGTTACGGGGACAAGATTTTCGATGGCTACACCTTC. The chain links TRBV27 to TRBJ1-2; possible D gene TRBD1, 6 bases. V was clipped by 4 bases and J by 6 bases, with 18 bases between them. Germline V lookup: CDR1 MNHEY, CDR2 SMNVEV (reference sequence). CDR3 length equals 15 residues.

The chain joins TRBV4-3 to TRBJ2-4; a weak D match, TRBD1 (6 bases). CDR1 and CDR2 (germline): LGHNA, YSLEER. V lost 0 bases and J lost 1, with 19 bases in between. The CDR3 spans 19 residues. The CDR3 coding sequence is TGCGCCAGCAGCCAAGATGTCCGACAGGCTGCCCTGGCCAAAAACATTCAGTACTTC. It translates to CASSQDVRQAALAKNIQYF.

V is TRBV24-1 and J is TRBJ2-7, with unresolved D. Trimming pared 2 bases from V and 9 bases from J, leaving 16 bases between. The CDR3 sequence is 14 residues long. The germline CDR1 and CDR2 sequences are KGHDR and SFDVKD. The CDR3 loop reads CATSDSSVRRRQYF. The CDR3, as DNA: TGTGCCACCAGTGATTCGTCGGTTCGGAGACGGCAGTACTTC.

The chain carries TRBV29-1 and TRBJ1-1; perhaps TRBD1 as D (5 bases). Germline CDR1 reads SQVTM; CDR2 reads ANQGSEA. The V end was cut by 6 bases, the J end by 5 bases, with 16 bases between. The CDR3 is 13 amino acids. CDR3 DNA sequence: TGCAGCGTCGGGGGATCAGCGTGGACTGAAGCTTTCTTT. Amino acid sequence: CSVGGSAWTEAFF.

The genes are TRBV11-3 and TRBJ2-7, with TRBD1 matching 8 bases. The CDR3 runs to 13 residues. The J segment lost 5 bases and the V segment lost 4 bases, leaving 4 bases of the junction unmatched. CDR1 is SGHNT, CDR2 YENEEA, per germline. CDR3 sequence: CASSWTGSNEQYF. In nucleotides, the CDR3 is TGTGCCAGCAGCTGGACAGGGTCCAACGAGCAGTACTTC. Complete variable domain (other parts from reference TRBV11-3 and TRBJ2-7): EAGVVQSPRYKIIEKKQPVAFWCNPISGHNTLYWYLQNLGQGPELLIRYENEEAVDDSQLPKDRFSAERLKGVDSTLKIQPAELGDSAVYLCASSWTGSNEQYFGPGTRLTVT.

The chain joins TRBV6-2 or TRBV6-3 to TRBJ2-7; tentatively, D is TRBD1 (7 bases). Trimming stripped 5 bases from V and 7 bases from J, with 18 bases between. Germline loops: CDR1 MNHEY, CDR2 SVGEGT. This CDR3 has 14 amino acids. The CDR3 sequence is CASSRQGGLGEQYF. The CDR3 bases are TGTGCCAGCAGTCGACAGGGAGGTTTGGGGGAGCAGTACTTC.

The rearrangement uses TRBV19 and TRBJ2-3; D perhaps matches TRBD1 (5 bases). The V end was cut by 5 bases, the J end by 3 bases, with 12 bases between. Germline V gives CDR1 LNHDA, CDR2 SQIVND (reference sequence). The CDR3 loop spans 14 amino acids. The CDR3: CASSVGRGTDTQYF. As DNA, the CDR3 is TGTGCCAGTAGTGTAGGTAGGGGTACAGATACGCAGTATTTT. The full variable domain, its missing parts supplied by reference TRBV19 and TRBJ2-3, is DGGITQSPKYLFRKEGQNVTLSCEQNLNHDAMYWYRQDPGQGLRLIYYSQIVNDFQKGDIAEGYSVSREKKESFPLTVTSAQKNPTAFYLCASSVGRGTDTQYFGPGTRLTVL.

The CDR3 here is CASSSGGTSGKNLLNEQFF. CDR3 nucleotides: TGTGCCAGCAGTTCCGGCGGGACTAGCGGGAAAAACCTCCTCAATGAGCAGTTCTTC. The chain couples TRBV7-3 to TRBJ2-1; the match to TRBD2 covers 13 bases. The germline gives CDR1 SGHTA, CDR2 FQGTGA. There are 19 residues in the CDR3. V lost 6 bases and J lost 6; bases outside the gene matches: 17.

The gene calls are TRBV14 and TRBJ2-5; no clear D. The V end was cut by 4 bases, the J end by 12 bases, with 21 bases between. CDR1 is SGHDN, CDR2 FVKESK, per germline. This CDR3 contains 14 residues. CDR3 coding DNA: TGTGCCAGCAGCCGAGATTCTGTGACAAGAGACAAGTACTTC. Translation gives CASSRDSVTRDKYF.

This rearrangement joins TRBV6-4 to TRBJ1-1; a weak D match, TRBD1 (5 bases). Looked up from germline, CDR1 is MRHNA and CDR2 is SNTAGT. The CDR3 contains 12 residues. In DNA form, the CDR3 reads TGTGCTCCTGCCAGGGAGAACACTGAAGCTTTCTTT. It is translated as CAPARENTEAFF.

The chain joins TRBV2 to TRBJ2-7, with 9 bases lining up with TRBD1. The trim removed 6 bases at V and 4 bases at J, leaving 7 bases unmatched. This CDR3 comprises 14 residues. CDR1 is SNHLY and CDR2 is FYNNEI in the germline V gene. CDR3 region: CASRSQGAVYEQYF. The DNA of the CDR3 is TGTGCCAGCAGGTCACAGGGGGCTGTGTACGAGCAGTACTTC.